This note documents a single T cell receptor (beta chain) sequence. Its specific antigen is unknown. No base qualities exist here, and no much larger clone lies one base off it. CDR1 and CDR2, per the germline V gene (reference sequence), are SEHNR and FQNEAQ. V drops 1 base and J drops 1 base, leaving 11 bases in between. Taken from cysteine to phenylalanine, the CDR3 has 15 residues. Kept here is only the CDR3 DNA, which spans 45 bases and is read in frame from base 1. This sample stems from a study of cytomegalovirus exposure and HLA in healthy donors (TCRdb year 2017). Context from the whole study: According to a later analysis, the roughly 120 validation repertoires were produced on the same platform as the roughly 700 repertoires of the first cohort. The study aimed to test whether cataloging public T cell receptors could reveal signatures of past pathogen exposure. In addition to the first cohort of 666 subjects, a separate validation cohort of 120 different subjects was used. High-throughput TCR immunosequencing, statistical association of individual TCRs with disease status, and machine learning were combined to predict cytomegalovirus infection status.

The donors belonged to the validation cohort of around 110 subjects, which was separate from the roughly 700-subject first cohort. The library was made by the immunoSEQ multiplex PCR assay. As for how the authors treated the data: A statistical classification framework was built to diagnose cytomegalovirus status from the catalog of TCR beta chain sequences. The immuneACCESS repertoire file appears here via TCRdb, limited to in-frame rearrangements. These files lack a portion of the clones; in checked studies, under half of the deficit traces to unresolved V genes, and the cause of the others is not known. D and trimming were read from the DNA, whereas the V and J calls and clone size are those reported in that table. Counted in this sample were about 240,000 clones; 75% to 90% of them appeared once. In total, the top ten clones hold 0.95% to 1.5% of the sample. Study-wide findings and limitations: Of the cluster scores, 94% were above 0 in a later analysis, which found that TCRs clustered in the first cohort also tended to co-occur in the 120 validation repertoires. Three of the identified cytomegalovirus-associated TCR beta chains were confirmed in vitro to be specific for cytomegalovirus antigens. All 130 or so repertoires were used to score co-occurrence in the validation cohort in a later analysis, because that analysis had no HLA typing for the cohort. In both the original and validation cohorts, the classifier was reported to diagnose cytomegalovirus status with high specificity and sensitivity. According to the authors, the approach could potentially be generalized to other disease states and immunological phenotypes. In the study, approximately 160 TCR beta chains were listed as associated with cytomegalovirus. Most TCR sequences were observed very rarely across donors, whereas some public TCRs were present in many individuals.

The origin of this receptor is a woman aged 25 to 39 in good health and CMV-seropositive. Recombination linked TRBV7-9 to TRBJ2-7; the D gene is possibly TRBD2, with 5 bases matching. The source material was PBMCs. The encoded CDR3 is CASSLVAEGSYEQYF. The sequenced DNA: TGTGCCAGCAGCTTAGTGGCAGAGGGATCCTACGAGCAGTACTTC.